These T cell receptor beta chains were read from a single sample in a study of metastatic and nonmetastatic thyroid tumors. TCRdb recomputed clones from the PCR reads via MiXCR. Here the sample spans around 50,000 clones, 25% to 30% being singletons. The sequencing input was blood. All receptors come from a female donor with papillary thyroid cancer or a benign thyroid nodule (not recorded which). Some clones in this sample may be carry-over from other donors' samples. Each CDR3 is given with its conserved first and last residue. A D gene is named only where the DNA matches it firmly. A row's size may be missing; if present it is once, few, many or a size class.

14	TRBJ1-3	TRBV6-1	TRBD1	NA	TGTGCCAGCCGACAGGGAAATCTTGCAAACACCATATATTTT	CASRQGNLANTIYF
15	TRBJ1-4	TRBV9	TRBD1	NA	TGTGCCAGCAGCGCCCAGGGGGCGCGTCAGGAAAAACTGTTTTTT	CASSAQGARQEKLFF
12	TRBJ1-1	TRBV25-1	NA	few	TGTGCCAGCAGTGCCACGGCAGGGTCGGCTTTCTTT	CASSATAGSAFF
15	TRBJ1-5	TRBV6-1	TRBD1	NA	TGTGCCAGCAGTTTATCAGGGGGCCCATATCAGCCCCAGCATTTT	CASSLSGGPYQPQHF
15	TRBJ2-2	TRBV20-1	NA	once	TGCAGTGCTAGAGATTTCAGGGAGAACACCGGGGAGCTGTTTTTT	CSARDFRENTGELFF
13	TRBJ2-7	TRBV27	TRBD1	NA	TGTGCCAGCAGATGGGACAGGGGAGGCGAGCAGTACTTC	CASRWDRGGEQYF
16	TRBJ2-1	TRBV7-3	TRBD2	few	TGTGCCAGCAGCTCAACCCTACTAGCGGGTCACAATGAGCAGTTCTTC	CASSSTLLAGHNEQFF
14	TRBJ1-2	TRBV2	NA	NA	TGTGCCAGCAGTGAGTTCCAAGCTAACTATGGCTACACCTTC	CASSEFQANYGYTF
17	TRBJ2-3	TRBV14	NA	NA	TGTGCCAGCAGCCAAGACGAAGCATCTTCTAGCACAGATACGCAGTATTTT	CASSQDEASSSTDTQYF
17	TRBJ2-3	TRBV12-5	TRBD2	few	TGTGCTAGTGGCAACAATCGACTAGCGGCAAGCACAGATACGCAGTATTTT	CASGNNRLAASTDTQYF
15	TRBJ2-3	TRBV5-1	NA	NA	TGCGCCAGCAGCTTGACTAGCAGCTACACAGATACGCAGTATTTT	CASSLTSSYTDTQYF
14	TRBJ1-2	TRBV6-2/TRBV6-3	NA	few	TGTGCCAGCAGTTCTGACAGGATTGGAGATGGCTACACCTTC	CASSSDRIGDGYTF
13	TRBJ1-2	TRBV6-1	TRBD1	few	TGTGCCAGCAGCCCGGGGGACAGGGCTTACTACACCTTC	CASSPGDRAYYTF
13	TRBJ1-2	TRBV27	NA	medium-sized	TGTGCCAGCAGTTTATCGGCTGACTATGGCTACACCTTC	CASSLSADYGYTF
14	TRBJ2-7	TRBV2	TRBD1	medium-sized	TGTGCCAGCAGTAAGGACAGGTCTGTGAACGAGCAGTACTTC	CASSKDRSVNEQYF
15	TRBJ1-1	TRBV28	NA	medium-sized	TGTGCCAGCAGCCCTAGGGGGGGGACGAACACTGAAGCTTTCTTT	CASSPRGGTNTEAFF
12	TRBJ1-2	TRBV19	NA	NA	TGTGCCATTACCCCGGGACCGCCTGGCTACACCTTC	CAITPGPPGYTF
14	TRBJ1-3	TRBV6-1	NA	few	TGTGCCAGCAGCTCAGGGGCAATCGGAAACACCATATATTTT	CASSSGAIGNTIYF
14	TRBJ2-1	TRBV20-1	TRBD1	few	TGCAGTGCTGATACCCGGGACAGGTACAATGAGCAGTTCTTC	CSADTRDRYNEQFF
15	TRBJ2-3	TRBV20-1	TRBD1	many	TGCAGTGCTCAGACGGGGACAGGGGAGGAAGATACGCAGTATTTT	CSAQTGTGEEDTQYF
14	TRBJ1-2	TRBV6-2/TRBV6-3	NA	NA	TGTGCCAGCAGTTACTCCGGGGGGGCAGATGGCTACACCTTC	CASSYSGGADGYTF
15	TRBJ1-2	TRBV9	TRBD1	many	TGTGCCAGCCGGGGACAGGGGGCTTCAAACTATGGCTACACCTTC	CASRGQGASNYGYTF
14	TRBJ1-4	TRBV27	NA	many	TGTGCCAGCAGTTTAGACAGTGGCGGGGAAAAACTGTTTTTT	CASSLDSGGEKLFF
15	TRBJ1-6	TRBV10-3	TRBD1	NA	TGTGCCATCAGTGCCACCGGGACAGGAGGATCACCCCTCCACTTT	CAISATGTGGSPLHF
14	TRBJ2-2	TRBV12-3/TRBV12-4	NA	NA	TGTGCCAGCAGTTTAATACAGTATACCGGGGAGCTGTTCTTT	CASSLIQYTGELFF
15	TRBJ2-5	TRBV27	NA	few	TGTGCCAGCAGTTTAATGGGACTAGGGGGCGAGACCCAGTACTTC	CASSLMGLGGETQYF
14	TRBJ2-5	TRBV7-9	TRBD2	NA	TGTGCCAGCAGCTTTCGGGGGGAGCAAGAGACCCAGTACTTC	CASSFRGEQETQYF
13	TRBJ2-3	TRBV20-1	TRBD2	NA	TGCAGTGCTACTAGCGGGAACACAGATACGCAGTATTTT	CSATSGNTDTQYF
14	TRBJ2-7	TRBV6-1	TRBD1	NA	TGTGCCAGCAGTGTCGGGACAGGGTATCCCGAGCAGTACTTC	CASSVGTGYPEQYF
14	TRBJ2-7	TRBV9	NA	NA	TGTGCCAGCAGTTCCGGCTGGAGCTCCTACGAGCAGTACTTC	CASSSGWSSYEQYF
19	TRBJ2-7	TRBV28	TRBD1	few	TGTGCCAGCAACCTAAAGCGGGGGCGACGACAGGGGGCCTTTTACGAGCAGTACTTC	CASNLKRGRRQGAFYEQYF
15	TRBJ1-2	TRBV2	TRBD1	NA	TGTGCCAGCAGGCACCGGGACAGTCTTTACTTTGGCTACACCTTC	CASRHRDSLYFGYTF
14	TRBJ2-1	TRBV6-1	TRBD2	medium-sized	TGTGCCAGCAGCGGGACTAGCGGGAGTGGTGAGCAGTTCTTC	CASSGTSGSGEQFF
12	TRBJ2-1	TRBV11-2	TRBD1	NA	TGTGCCAGCAGCCAGGACAGGGGGGAGCAGTTCTTC	CASSQDRGEQFF
13	TRBJ2-7	TRBV5-1	NA	NA	TGCGCCAGCAGCTTGGGGGCTCTTTACGAGCAGTACTTC	CASSLGALYEQYF
12	TRBJ2-1	TRBV28	NA	NA	TGTGCCAGCTTCCCCAGGATAGGTGAGCAGTTCTTC	CASFPRIGEQFF
16	TRBJ2-7	TRBV5-1	NA	many	TGCGCCAGCAGCTTGGCCTGGGGGGAGCCAAACTACGAGCAGTACTTC	CASSLAWGEPNYEQYF
15	TRBJ2-2	TRBV20-1	TRBD1	few	TGCAGTGCTGCAAGAGGACAGGACAACACCGGGGAGCTGTTTTTT	CSAARGQDNTGELFF